The 6 T cell receptor beta chains in this list originate from one sample, sequenced in a study of the immune and genomic landscape of osteosarcoma. The post-treatment osteosarcoma tumors were primary, local recurrence or metastasis specimens from poor-prognosis patients. The table came from immunoSEQ multiplex PCR; TCRdb's copy has only in-frame clones and leaves some out. The sample yields around 2,500 clones, approximately 70% seen once. Sequenced input: osteosarcoma tumor tissue from the lung. Receptors were obtained from a human donor with osteosarcoma.

J is TRBJ1-4 and V is TRBV7-2; D gene unclear. This CDR3 is 14 amino acids long. V lost 5 bases to trimming and J lost 2 bases, with 9 bases between them. CDR1 and CDR2 from the germline V gene are SGHTA and FQGNSA. CDR3 coding DNA: TGTGCCAGCAGCCCCCCCCCGACTAATGAAAAACTGTTTTTT. Encoded protein: CASSPPPTNEKLFF.

The chain carries TRBV7-9 and TRBJ1-1; 9 bases match TRBD1. This CDR3 contains 15 residues. The germline V gene has CDR1 SEHNR and CDR2 FQNEAQ (reference sequence). The V segment lost 5 bases and the J segment 1 base; nucleotides outside the gene matches: 5. CDR3 sequence: CASSLRDRENTEAFF. The CDR3 coding sequence is TGTGCCAGCAGCCTCCGGGACAGGGAGAACACTGAAGCTTTCTTT.

The chain uses TRBV9 and TRBJ2-5; a possible D gene is TRBD1 (5 bases). There are 13 residues in the CDR3. The V gene's germline CDR1 is SGDLS and CDR2 YYNGEE. V lost 0 bases and J 5 bases, leaving 8 bases between the germline ends. The CDR3 DNA reads as TGTGCCAGCAGCGTAGGGGGCCGGGAGACCCAGTACTTC. This gives the protein CASSVGGRETQYF.

This clone was seen once. The chain has TRBV18 and TRBJ2-5, with D hard to call. The DNA end favors TRBJ2-7, so the J call may be wrong. This CDR3 region has 16 residues. CDR1 is KGHSH, CDR2 LQKENI, per germline. The CDR3 DNA sequence: TGTGCCAGCTCACTTACCTCGGACCGGCGCTCCTACGAGCAGTACTTC. Protein sequence: CASSLTSDRRSYEQYF.

The chain couples TRBV6-4 to TRBJ2-3, with TRBD2 matching over 11 bases. CDR1 and CDR2 (germline): MRHNA, SNTAGT. V gave up 2 bases and J gave up 4 bases; unmatched junction bases: 2. The CDR3 totals 15 residues. CDR3 nucleotide sequence: TGTGCCAGCAGTGACAATAGCGGGGGGGCAGATACGCAGTATTTT. Translated, it gives CASSDNSGGADTQYF.

This clone has just a few counts. V gene TRBV19 combines with J gene TRBJ1-2, with D perhaps TRBD1 (6 bases). Trimming cost V 10 bases and J 4 bases, with 19 bases left between them. This CDR3 region has 14 residues. Germline V gene sequence: CDR1 LNHDA, CDR2 SQIVND (reference sequence). As DNA, the CDR3 is TGTGCCACTCCCGACGGCTCGGGGGCCTATGGCTACACCTTC. Translated, it gives CATPDGSGAYGYTF.